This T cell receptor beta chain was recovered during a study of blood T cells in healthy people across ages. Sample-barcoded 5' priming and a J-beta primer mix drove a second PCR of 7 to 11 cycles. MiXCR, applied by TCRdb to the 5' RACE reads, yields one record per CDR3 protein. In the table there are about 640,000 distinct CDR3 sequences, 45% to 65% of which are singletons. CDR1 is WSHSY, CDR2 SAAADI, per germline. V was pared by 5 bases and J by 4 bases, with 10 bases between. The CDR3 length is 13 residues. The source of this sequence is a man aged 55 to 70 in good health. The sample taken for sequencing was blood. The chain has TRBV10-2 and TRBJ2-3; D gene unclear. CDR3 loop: CASSRSPPDTQYF. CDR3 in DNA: TGCGCCAGCAGTCGCAGTCCCCCAGATACGCAGTATTTT.